The following is a T cell receptor beta chain sequence with its context. The antigen this receptor binds is unknown. Within one base of it there is no much larger clone, and no base qualities were kept. The sample belongs to a study of cytomegalovirus exposure and HLA in healthy donors (dated by TCRdb to 2016 to 2017). Broadly, across the study: An earlier analysis of roughly 610 of the donors reported approximately 300 Gb of sequence data and around 100 million unique TCR beta sequences obtained from about 170 million T cells. Approximately 300 gigabases of sequencing data and around 85 million unique TCR sequences made up an early release that covered approximately 620 HLA-typed donors. The genetic ancestry cluster associated with self-reported Caucasian donors included 81% of the 398 genotyped donors. The study was designed to test whether signatures of past pathogen exposure could be identified by cataloging public T cell receptors. The study profiled the T cell repertoires of hundreds of subjects by immunosequencing and related them to cytomegalovirus serostatus. A separate validation cohort of over 95 different subjects was used in addition to the 666-subject first cohort. High-throughput TCR immunosequencing, statistical association of individual TCRs with disease status, and machine learning were combined to predict cytomegalovirus infection status. In a later analysis, previously published TCR beta repertoires from fewer than 750 donors were re-analyzed and high-resolution HLA genotyping was added so that TCR occurrence patterns could be studied. Rather than drawing on any new phenotypic data, the later analysis identified candidate immune exposures from TCR beta sequences and the way those sequences occurred across donors. An earlier analysis of around 580 of the donors used high-throughput TCR beta sequencing to judge whether each TCR beta V gene segment behaved as functional or pseudogenic. Donor age, sex, ethnicity and CMV serostatus were compiled alongside the repertoire data. In a later genetic analysis, genome-wide SNP genotypes for 398 of the 666 donors were used, and that subset was treated as a discovery cohort. Every discovery cohort repertoire had been produced on one sequencing platform. HLA typing covered class I and class II loci at four-digit resolution. Typing coverage differed by locus: A, B, C, DRB1 and DQB1 were typed in roughly 629-630 donors, DQA1 in about 510, DPA1 in around 600, and DPB1 in approximately 450. Four or five DR-DQ haplotypes were handled as single units for association and clustering because linkage in the cohort was strong. Across about 370 genotyped donors of the cohort, an average of approximately 240,000 unique TCR beta nucleotide sequences per donor were sequenced, and 15% to 20% of those sequences were non-productive. Study-level results and caveats: A cluster of highly shared sequence variants was judged likely to represent a technical artifact of the sequencing pipeline. According to a later analysis, parvovirus B19, influenza, CMV and Epstein-Barr virus appeared linked to several top co-occurrence clusters. When HLA alleles, especially DR and DQ, strongly co-occurred, TCR associations were difficult to assign to individual alleles. An earlier analysis of approximately 540 of the donors showed that most TCR beta V segments appeared in productive rearrangements either about 87% or about 30% of the time, which broadly matched IMGT annotations. An association between a missense DCLRE1C variant and V-gene and J-gene trimming of TCR beta chains was found in a later genetic analysis and replicated in an independent cohort. Some IMGT-functional V segments, including TRBV6-2 and TRBV6-3, could not be distinguished by the 87-base-pair reads and were therefore excluded. In a later analysis, TCR association rates were found to vary across HLA loci, with the most associated TCRs seen for DRB1 alleles and the fewest for HLA-C alleles. A few of the identified cytomegalovirus-associated TCR beta chains were confirmed in vitro to be specific for cytomegalovirus antigens. In a later analysis, HLA-associated TCR beta chains were found to be more clonally expanded and to have lower generation probabilities than equally common non-associated chains. Because some donors lacked HLA typing at each locus, the association tests relied only on the typed subset. Because counts were too low, around 18 rarely observed V segments, including chromosome 9 orphons, were left out of the earlier analysis of several hundred of the donors. A later analysis associated about 16,000 TCR beta sequences with specific HLA alleles at a false discovery rate of 0.05. The study gave a list of some 150 TCR beta chains associated with cytomegalovirus. Immune exposure information for the cohort was limited to CMV serostatus. According to a later genetic analysis, donors in an Asian-associated ancestry cluster had fewer N-insertions in productive TCRs than the approximately 700-donor mean. A further reported finding was that TCR beta sequences accurately predicted the HLA-A and HLA-B alleles for most subjects in the first cohort. Most CMV-associated TCR beta chains appeared to be HLA-restricted in a later analysis, and the HLA associations seemed to be driven largely by CMV exposure. Across donors, most TCR sequences were observed very rarely, whereas some public TCRs were present in many individuals. The cohort was sequenced for TCR beta chains only, and without alpha or paired-chain data the features that could be detected were limited. The presence/absence analyses assumed that sequencing depth was roughly uniform across donors, and that assumption may not be true. In both the original and validation cohorts, the classifier was reported to diagnose cytomegalovirus status with high specificity and sensitivity. Linkage disequilibrium might explain the correlated functional status among segregating V segments, but an unknown experimental factor could not be ruled out. The authors suggested that the approach could potentially be generalized to other disease states and immunological phenotypes.

From cysteine to phenylalanine, the CDR3 is 14 amino acids long. Of the read, only the CDR3 DNA is kept; its 42 bases are in frame from base 1. The germline V gene encodes CDR1 SEHNR and CDR2 FQNEAQ (reference sequence). Germline trimming: 0 bases from V, 6 bases from J; junction bases outside gene matches: 3. The library was obtained by the immunoSEQ multiplex PCR assay. For the multiplex PCR, a mixture combining 60 forward primers for TCR Vbeta segments and 13 reverse primers for TCR Jbeta segments was used. A multiplex PCR assay on genomic DNA amplified the CDR3 region of rearranged TCR beta genes. On the Illumina HiSeq System, the amplified TCR beta libraries were sequenced as 87-base-pair reads. The paper's processing steps were these. A later analysis tallied around 87 million unique TCR beta chains across the 650 to 750 repertoires, and approximately 12 million of those chains were shared by two or more donors. Raw reads were error-corrected and collapsed into unique sequences with a nearest-neighbor algorithm that merged closely related sequences to remove PCR and sequencing errors. CDR3 sequences were aligned to IMGT reference sequences to assign V, D and J gene segments. For a sequence to be retained, a match of at least six nucleotides was required to both a V gene segment and a J gene segment. Rearrangements were classified as productive when the CDR3 lacked stop codons and remained in frame with V and J, and all other rearrangements were classified as non-productive. Following IMGT convention, CDR3 was defined as the stretch from the second conserved V-encoded cysteine up to the conserved J-encoded phenylalanine. Sequences without an unambiguous match to a single V gene segment were excluded from the earlier analysis of almost 600 of the donors. An earlier analysis of fewer than 650 of the donors classified V segments as functional when productive rearrangements were above 56.7% and as segregating when the standard deviation between donors was above 5%. A statistical classification framework was developed to diagnose cytomegalovirus status using the catalog of TCR beta chain sequences. In a later analysis, V and J genes were assigned by comparing TCR nucleotide sequences against IMGT/GENE-DB human TR gene sequences. In a later analysis, CDR3 sequences and most-parsimonious VDJ recombination scenarios were assigned using the TCRdist pipeline. A later analysis defined each TCR beta chain by its CDR3 amino acid sequence plus V-gene family, and excluded reads lacking a unique V-gene family. As a way to deal with suspected cross-contamination and a sequencing artifact, a later analysis dropped approximately 590 nucleotide sequences that were highly shared and had low generation probability. In a later analysis, a clonal expansion index was calculated for each public chain from normalized within-repertoire ranks of inferred template counts. In a later analysis, generation probabilities were computed with a VDJ recombination model fitted to out-of-frame rearrangements, and the resulting probabilities were checked against IGoR. Hypergeometric tests were used in a later analysis to score TCR-TCR, TCR-HLA and TCR-CMV co-occurrence, with a repertoire-size bias correction applied to the TCR pairs. A later analysis estimated false discovery rates by permuting HLA or CMV assignments 20 times. In a later analysis, co-occurring TCRs were grouped using DBSCAN, and TCRdist sequence similarity was added for clustering within HLA-allele-positive subsets. Co-occurrence clustering excluded repertoires with fewer than 30,000 or more than 120,000 public chains, plus five with anomalous nucleotide sharing. TCRdb's version of the immuneACCESS table is confined to in-frame rearrangements and falls short of the full clone set. An unresolved V gene accounts for under half of the shortfall where checked; the remainder is of unknown origin. The D gene and trimming were derived from the DNA, and the V and J assignments and clone size from that table. The sample contains roughly 180,000 clones, roughly 84% of them found a single time. The ten top clones hold 0.2% to 0.3% of the sample.

The cohort was made up of approximately 670 healthy bone marrow donors. All cohort members were sampled while nominally healthy, although unrecorded immune exposures were likely present. The donor tested CMV seronegative, placing the donor among the 350 to 400 seronegative members of the cohort. A peripheral blood sample was collected from each donor, and TCR beta sequencing was performed on peripheral blood mononuclear cells. The Qiagen DNeasy Blood Extraction Kit was used to extract genomic DNA from the blood cell samples. Sequencing was carried out using PBMCs. The sequence was collected from a boy aged 5-17 years in good health and CMV-seronegative. This sequence uses TRBV7-9 and TRBJ2-7, with 9 central nucleotides matching TRBD1. The DNA sequence is given as TGTGCCAGCAGCTTAGCACACAGGGGGCTCGAGCAGTACTTC. It is translated as CASSLAHRGLEQYF.